This T cell receptor beta chain was profiled in a study of T cells in Graves' hyperthyroidism and ophthalmopathy. RNA transcripts provided the source from which TCR beta CDR3 regions were amplified. The primer set for the first-round RT-PCR of the TCR CDR3 was HTBI. TCRdb reanalysed the multiplex PCR reads using MiXCR and keeps one entry per CDR3 protein. The sample yields over 300,000 distinct CDR3 sequences, about 15% seen once. Together with thyroid ultrasound, orbital computed tomography, serum thyroxine and TRAb, clinical symptoms were used for diagnoses. The sequence came from a woman aged 55-69 years with Graves' hyperthyroidism. The specimen was blood.

This chain's CDR3 is CASSDIMANSEKLFF. CDR3 in DNA: TGTGCCAGCAGTGACATAATGGCGAATAGTGAAAAACTGTTTTTT. V is TRBV27 and J is TRBJ1-4; D unresolved. Trimming shortened V by 5 bases and J by 7 bases, and 17 bases separated the two germline ends. Germline lookup yields CDR1 MNHEY and CDR2 SMNVEV (reference sequence). The CDR3 is made up of 15 amino acids.